This T cell receptor (beta chain) emerged from a study of immune characterization of retroperitoneal liposarcoma. Germline values: CDR1 MNHEY, CDR2 SMNVEV (reference sequence). The germline V and J ends were trimmed by 6 bases and 7 bases, with 13 bases remaining between them. CDR3 length equals 13 residues. TCRdb ran MiXCR on the PCR reads and lists one entry per CDR3 protein. The repertoire has roughly 4,600 distinct CDR3 sequences, roughly 35% of them found once; the top ten carry roughly 29%. This clonotype was detected ten times or more. The TCR sequence derives from a male donor with retroperitoneal liposarcoma. Sample: tumor tissue. The V and J genes are TRBV27 and TRBJ2-1; D is ambiguous. The CDR3 is CASRSAGRNEQFF. The DNA of the CDR3 is TGTGCCAGCAGGTCGGCAGGCCGGAATGAGCAGTTCTTC.